This T cell receptor beta chain was sequenced during a study of cytomegalovirus exposure and HLA in healthy donors. CDR1 is LNHNV, CDR2 YYDKDF, per germline (reference sequence). The CDR3 contains 17 residues. The ends lost 1 base at V and 4 bases at J; junction bases unmatched: 9. Regarding this clone: Its antigen remains unidentified.

The study's findings and limits: According to a subsequent analysis, TCR clusters identified in the first cohort showed a tendency to co-occur across the 100 to 150 validation repertoires. Per published reports, the classifier diagnosed cytomegalovirus status with high specificity and sensitivity.

Assay used: immunoSEQ multiplex PCR; TCRdb lists only in-frame clones, some missing. The table has some 330,000 clones, about nine tenths seen once; the top ten hold around 0.84%. Input material: PBMCs. The TCR was taken from a woman younger than 30 in good health and CMV-seronegative. The chain joins TRBV15 to TRBJ2-1; 8 nucleotides match TRBD2. The CDR3: CATSRVPAGVGYNEQFF. The CDR3 coding sequence is TGTGCCACCAGCAGAGTTCCAGCGGGAGTGGGATACAATGAGCAGTTCTTC. Looking up the rest from reference TRBV15 and TRBJ2-1 gives the full variable domain: DAMVIQNPRYQVTQFGKPVTLSCSQTLNHNVMYWYQQKSSQAPKLLFHYYDKDFNNEADTPDNFQSRRPNTSFCFLDIRSPGLGDTAMYLCATSRVPAGVGYNEQFFGPGTRLTVL.